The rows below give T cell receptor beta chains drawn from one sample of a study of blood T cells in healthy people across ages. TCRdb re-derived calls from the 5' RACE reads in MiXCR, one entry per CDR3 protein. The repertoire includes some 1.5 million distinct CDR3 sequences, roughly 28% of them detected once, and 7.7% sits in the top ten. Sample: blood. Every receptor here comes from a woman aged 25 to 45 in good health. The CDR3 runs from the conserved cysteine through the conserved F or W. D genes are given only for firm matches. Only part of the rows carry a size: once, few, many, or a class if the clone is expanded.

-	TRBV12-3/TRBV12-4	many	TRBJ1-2	TGTGCCAGCAGTCCCCCGTCGGGCTATGGCTACACCTTC	CASSPPSGYGYTF
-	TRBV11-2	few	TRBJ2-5	TGTGCCAGCAGCTTACGCCCCACTAGCAGCCAAGAGACCCAGTACTTC	CASSLRPTSSQETQYF
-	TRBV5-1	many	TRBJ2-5	TGCGCCAGCAGCTTGGATCCGTCGGAAGAGACCCAGTACTTC	CASSLDPSEETQYF
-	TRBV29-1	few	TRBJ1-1	TGCAGCGTTGACGGGGGGGAGGTGAACACTGAAGCTTTCTTT	CSVDGGEVNTEAFF
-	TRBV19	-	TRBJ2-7	TGTGCCAGTAGCTCCTCCGGGGGACCAACCTACGAGCAGTACTTC	CASSSSGGPTYEQYF
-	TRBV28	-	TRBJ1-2	TGTGCCAGCAGTTACGAGGGACTACTAGGGGGCTACACCTTC	CASSYEGLLGGYTF
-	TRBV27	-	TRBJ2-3	TGTGCCAGCATAGCCCGGGGGAACTCAGATACGCAGTATTTT	CASIARGNSDTQYF
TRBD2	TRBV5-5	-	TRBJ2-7	TGTGCCAGCAGCTCCCGCAGCGGGAGAGGCGAGCAGTACTTC	CASSSRSGRGEQYF
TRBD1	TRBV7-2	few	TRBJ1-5	TGTGCCAGCAGCTTAGACAGGGGGGTGAATCAGCCCCAGCATTTT	CASSLDRGVNQPQHF
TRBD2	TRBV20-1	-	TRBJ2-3	TGCAGTGCCACTATAGCGGGGGGTTCCCTGGTATCTAGCACAGATACGCAGTATTTT	CSATIAGGSLVSSTDTQYF
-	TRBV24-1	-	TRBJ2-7	TGTGCCACCAGTGATTTGACGGTCCCCAGCTCCTACGAGCAGTACTTC	CATSDLTVPSSYEQYF
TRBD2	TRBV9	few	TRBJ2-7	TGTGCCAGCAGCGTAGCGACCGGGACTAGCGGACGTATGGAGCAGTACTTC	CASSVATGTSGRMEQYF
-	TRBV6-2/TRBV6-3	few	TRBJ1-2	TGTGCCAGCAGGACGACCGGGACCTCCTATGGCTACACCTTC	CASRTTGTSYGYTF
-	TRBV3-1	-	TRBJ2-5	TGTGCCAGCAGCCAAGGTGCTAGGGGGGAGACCCAGTACTTC	CASSQGARGETQYF
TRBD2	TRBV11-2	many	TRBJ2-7	TGTGCCAGCAGCCACCTAGCGGCTACATCCTACGAGCAGTACTTC	CASSHLAATSYEQYF
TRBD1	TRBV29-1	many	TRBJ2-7	TGCAGCGGTCCCAGGGGGAGTCTCTCCTACGAGCAGTACTTC	CSGPRGSLSYEQYF
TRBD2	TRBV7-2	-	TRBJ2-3	TGTGCCAGCAGCCGAGGGGTCAGCGGGGGTGAAGATGCGCAGTATTTT	CASSRGVSGGEDAQYF
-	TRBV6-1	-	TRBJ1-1	TGTGCCAGCATTCCTGGAAGCGCAGGATCCACTGAAGCTTTCTTT	CASIPGSAGSTEAFF
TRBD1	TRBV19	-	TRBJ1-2	TGTGCCAGTAGTATCCCCGGGACAGAAAGTACCTATGGCTACACCTTC	CASSIPGTESTYGYTF
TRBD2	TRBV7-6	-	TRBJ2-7	TGTGCCAGCAGAGAAGTCGGGGGGGAGACGGATTACGAGCAGTACTTC	CASREVGGETDYEQYF
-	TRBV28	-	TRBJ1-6	TGTGCCAGCAGCCCGCAGACCCTCGACCTCTATAATTCACCCCTCCACTTT	CASSPQTLDLYNSPLHF
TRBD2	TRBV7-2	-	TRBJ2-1	TGTGCCAGCAGCTCTCTGCGCGGGAGCTCTGAGCAGTTCTTC	CASSSLRGSSEQFF
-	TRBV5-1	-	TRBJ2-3	TGCGCCAGCAGCTCCTCCGGGCCGGATACGCAGTATTTT	CASSSSGPDTQYF
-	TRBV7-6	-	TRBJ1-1	TGTGCCAGCAGCTTGGGGGCCGGGGGATGGGACACTGAAGCTTTCTTT	CASSLGAGGWDTEAFF
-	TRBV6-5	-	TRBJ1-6	TGTGCCAGCAGAGGAGAAAATAATTCACCCCTCCACTTT	CASRGENNSPLHF
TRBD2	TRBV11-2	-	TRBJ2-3	TGTGCCAGCAGCTCTCTAGCGGGAGGGTTCACAGATACGCAGTATTTT	CASSSLAGGFTDTQYF
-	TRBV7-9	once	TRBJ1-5	TGTGCCAGCAGCTTAGTCCCGCGGGACAAGGGGCTCGGGCGCAATCAGCCCCAGCATTTT	CASSLVPRDKGLGRNQPQHF
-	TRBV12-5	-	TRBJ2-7	TGTGCTAGTGGTTTTGTACGGGACCAACAATACTTC	CASGFVRDQQYF
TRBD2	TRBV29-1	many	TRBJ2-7	TGCAGCGTGAAGGGACTAGCGAGCTACGAGCAGTACTTC	CSVKGLASYEQYF
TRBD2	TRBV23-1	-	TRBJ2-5	TGCGCCAGCAGTCCCCGGGGCAGCGGGGGACCTCAAGAGACCCAGTACTTC	CASSPRGSGGPQETQYF
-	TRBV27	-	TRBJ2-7	TGTGCCAGCAGTAGTAGCGGAAACTCCTACGAGCGGTACTTC	CASSSSGNSYERYF
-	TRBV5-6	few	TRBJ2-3	TGTGCCAGCAGCTTGGGGGGACCGGTCACAGATACGCAGTATTTT	CASSLGGPVTDTQYF
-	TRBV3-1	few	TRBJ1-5	TGTGCCAGCAGCCAAGGACTCGGGGGGCAAACCCAGCATTTT	CASSQGLGGQTQHF
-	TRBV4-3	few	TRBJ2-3	TGCGCCAGCAGCCAAGACCTTCGGGCCAGAGCAGATACGCAGTATTTT	CASSQDLRARADTQYF
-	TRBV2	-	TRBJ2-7	TGTGCCAGCTTTCGACAGGCCTCCTACGGGCAGTACTTC	CASFRQASYGQYF
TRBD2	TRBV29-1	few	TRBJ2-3	TGCAGCGTCAGGACTAGCGGTGATACGCAGTATTTT	CSVRTSGDTQYF
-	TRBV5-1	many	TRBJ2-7	TGCGCCAGCAGCTTGGGGTCAAGCACCGCCTACGAGCAGTACTTC	CASSLGSSTAYEQYF
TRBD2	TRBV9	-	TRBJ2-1	TGTGCCAGCAGCGCGATAGCGGGGGCCCACAATGAGCAGTTCTTC	CASSAIAGAHNEQFF
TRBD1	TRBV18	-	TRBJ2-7	TGTGCCAGCTCCGGAGGGACTCCGGGACAGGGGGCCTACGAGCAGTACTTC	CASSGGTPGQGAYEQYF
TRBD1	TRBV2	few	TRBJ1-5	TGTGCCACCCGGGGACAGGGGGATCAGCCCCAGCATTTT	CATRGQGDQPQHF
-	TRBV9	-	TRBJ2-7	TGTGCCAGCAGCGTAGGAGGGGAAATCTCCTACGAGCAGTACTTC	CASSVGGEISYEQYF
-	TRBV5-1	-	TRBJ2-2	TGCGCCAGCAGCCAAGAGGGTATCGGGGAGCTGTTTTTT	CASSQEGIGELFF
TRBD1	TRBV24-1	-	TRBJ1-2	TGTGCCACCAGTGATCCCAAAGGGGGCCGCCTGCGTGGCTACACCTTC	CATSDPKGGRLRGYTF
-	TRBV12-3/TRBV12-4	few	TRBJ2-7	TGTGCCAGCAGTGGGAGCGGTATCAATGGGGAGCAGTACTTC	CASSGSGINGEQYF
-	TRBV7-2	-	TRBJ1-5	TGTGCCAGCAGCTCGGGAGCGAATCACCCCCAGCATTTT	CASSSGANHPQHF
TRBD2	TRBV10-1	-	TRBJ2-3	TGCGCCAGCAGTGAGTCCAGACTAGCGGGGAGCACAGATACGCAGTATTTT	CASSESRLAGSTDTQYF
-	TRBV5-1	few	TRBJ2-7	TGCGCCAGCAGCCCGGCCCCGGGGCCGAGCTCCTACGAGCAGTACTTC	CASSPAPGPSSYEQYF
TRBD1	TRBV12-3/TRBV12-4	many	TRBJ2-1	TGTGCCAGCAGCCGGGGACAGGTCAATGAGCAGTTCTTC	CASSRGQVNEQFF
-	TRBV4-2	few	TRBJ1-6	TGTGCCAGCAGCCAAGCCGTACAGGGTCCCACACCCCTCCACTTT	CASSQAVQGPTPLHF
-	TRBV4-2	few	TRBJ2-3	TGTGCCAGCAGCCAAGGGACCTGGGTGGGCGGAGATACGCAGTATTTT	CASSQGTWVGGDTQYF
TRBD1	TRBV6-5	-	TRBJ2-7	TGTGCCAGCGGACCGACCGGGACAGGGATATACGAGCAGTACTTC	CASGPTGTGIYEQYF
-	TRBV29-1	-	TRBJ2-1	TGCAGTAGCGGCCTCCTTGACAATGAGCAGTTCTTC	CSSGLLDNEQFF
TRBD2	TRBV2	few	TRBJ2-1	TGTGCCAGCAGCTCCGGGGGGGCGGCCTACAATGAGCAGTTCTTC	CASSSGGAAYNEQFF
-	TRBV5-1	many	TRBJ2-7	TGCGCCAGCAGCTTCCGGGACGGTGCCTACGAGCAGTACTTC	CASSFRDGAYEQYF
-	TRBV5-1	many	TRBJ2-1	TGCGCCAGCAGCGGAAGGACCAACCACAATGAGCAGTTCTTC	CASSGRTNHNEQFF